The 30 T cell receptor beta chains in this list originate from one sample, sequenced in a study of tumor-infiltrating lymphocytes in localized non-small cell lung cancer. Data came from immunoSEQ multiplex PCR; TCRdb stores just in-frame clones and leaves some out. The profile covers about 29,000 clones, with 75% to 90% appearing a single time and over 2% taken by the ten largest. Specimen: lung tumor tissue. Receptor source: a human donor with non-small cell lung cancer.

A single count supports this clone. J is TRBJ2-3 and V is TRBV29-1; TRBD2 agrees at 9 bases. Germline CDR1 is SQVTM and CDR2 is ANQGSEA. After removal of 4 bases from V and 6 bases from J, the junction contained 11 bases not matched to a gene. This CDR3 contains 15 residues. This CDR3 is CSVGPPSGGFDTQYF. CDR3 bases: TGCAGCGTTGGACCCCCCAGCGGGGGGTTTGATACGCAGTATTTT.

The DNA of the CDR3 is TGCGCCAGCAGCTTATCGACAGGCTCGAACACTGAAGCTTTCTTT. Its protein is CASSLSTGSNTEAFF. This chain uses TRBV5-1 with TRBJ1-1, with a weak D call TRBD1 (6 bases). From germline, CDR1 is SGHRS and CDR2 YFSETQ. Trimming removed 2 bases from V and 1 base from J, with 12 bases in between. This CDR3 comprises 15 residues.

The V call is TRBV6-4, the J call TRBJ1-1; D remains unclear. Trimming left V 5 bases short and J 6 bases short, with 13 bases between. Germline-derived CDR1 and CDR2 are MRHNA and SNTAGT. The length of the CDR3 is 13 residues. CDR3 nucleotide sequence: TGTGCCAGCAGTACCGTCCTCGGTTCTGAAGCTTTCTTT. Amino acid sequence: CASSTVLGSEAFF.

V gene TRBV4-3 combines with J gene TRBJ2-7, with D possibly matching TRBD2 (6 bases). This CDR3 comprises 16 residues. V lost 0 bases and J 3 bases, leaving 15 bases between the germline ends. Germline lookup yields CDR1 LGHNA and CDR2 YSLEER. CDR3 sequence: CASSQDSRGGLYEQYF. In DNA form, the CDR3 reads TGCGCCAGCAGCCAAGATTCACGGGGAGGACTCTACGAGCAGTACTTC.

The chain joins TRBV11-3 to TRBJ2-3; tentatively, D is TRBD1 (5 bases). Germline CDR1 and CDR2: SGHNT and YENEEA. The germline V and J ends were trimmed by 3 bases and 4 bases, with 11 bases remaining between them. CDR3 length: 14 residues. The CDR3 reads CASSFGWGADTQYF. The CDR3 DNA sequence: TGTGCCAGCAGCTTTGGGTGGGGCGCAGATACGCAGTATTTT.

The chain's CDR3 is CASSPDSGNTIYF. The CDR3 nucleotides read TGCGCCAGCAGCCCGGACTCTGGAAACACCATATATTTT. The chain links TRBV5-1 to TRBJ1-3; no reliable D call. The CDR3 runs to 13 residues. V dropped 4 bases and J dropped 0 bases, with 5 bases sitting between them. Germline V lookup: CDR1 SGHRS, CDR2 YFSETQ.

The chain recombines TRBV18 with TRBJ2-2, with 8 bases matching TRBD1. Germline values: CDR1 KGHSH, CDR2 LQKENI. Losses at the gene ends were 5 bases for V and 2 bases for J; bases not matched to a gene: 4. The CDR3 runs 15 residues. CDR3 sequence (DNA): TGTGCCAGCTCATCGGACAGGGTTAACACCGGGGAGCTGTTTTTT. This encodes CASSSDRVNTGELFF.

The rearrangement uses TRBV6-6 and TRBJ1-1; D call uncertain. CDR3 length: 13 amino acids. Germline V gene sequence: CDR1 MNHNY, CDR2 SVGAGI (reference sequence). Trimming stripped 6 bases from V and 1 base from J, with 9 bases between. This chain's CDR3 is CASRIQENTEAFF. The DNA for the CDR3 is TGTGCCAGCAGGATCCAGGAGAACACTGAAGCTTTCTTT.

The J gene is TRBJ2-7, the V gene TRBV9; D is unclear. Germline V gene sequence: CDR1 SGDLS, CDR2 YYNGEE. The CDR3 has 15 residues. V was clipped by 2 bases and J by 0 bases, with 12 bases between them. This CDR3 is CASSVELSSSYEQYF. CDR3 DNA sequence: TGTGCCAGCAGCGTGGAGCTTTCTAGCTCCTACGAGCAGTACTTC.

V and J are TRBV6-6 and TRBJ1-6; D gene ambiguous. V lost 8 bases and J lost 7, with 9 bases in between. This CDR3 is built from 12 residues. Per the germline V gene, CDR1 is MNHNY and CDR2 is SVGAGI (reference sequence). The CDR3 nucleotides read TGTGCCAGCCAGGAGTACAATTCACCCCTCCACTTT. Residues: CASQEYNSPLHF.

The chain combines TRBV19 with TRBJ2-3, with 13 positions matching TRBD2. Unmatched junction bases numbered 8, after V lost 6 bases and J lost 8 bases. CDR3 length equals 15 residues. Germline values: CDR1 LNHDA, CDR2 SQIVND (reference sequence). The CDR3 here is CASSTTSGGRGTQYF. CDR3 nucleotide sequence: TGTGCCAGTAGCACGACTAGCGGGGGGAGGGGTACGCAGTATTTT.

J is TRBJ2-5 and V is TRBV10-3; D might be TRBD1 (6 bases). There are 14 residues in the CDR3. The V end lost 3 bases, the J end lost 2 bases, and 10 bases lay between the germline ends. CDR1 is ENHRY and CDR2 is SYGVKD in the germline V gene. CDR3 in amino acids: CAISDARGQETQYF. The CDR3 nucleotides read TGTGCCATCAGTGACGCAAGGGGGCAAGAGACCCAGTACTTC.

V usage is TRBV9 and J usage is TRBJ2-2; D gene unclear. The CDR3 totals 13 residues. CDR1 SGDLS and CDR2 YYNGEE come from the germline V gene. V was trimmed by 2 bases and J by 4 bases, leaving 6 bases between them. CDR3 nucleotide sequence: TGTGCCAGCAGCGTGGAACCCACCGGGGAGCTGTTTTTT. It translates to CASSVEPTGELFF.

The V and J genes are TRBV29-1 and TRBJ1-4; D gene uncertain. CDR3 size: 13 residues. V was pared by 4 bases and J by 2 bases, with 8 bases between. Looked up from germline, CDR1 is SQVTM and CDR2 is ANQGSEA. In DNA form, the CDR3 reads TGCAGCGTTGCTCGGAGGACTAATGAAAAACTGTTTTTT. It encodes CSVARRTNEKLFF.

The genes are TRBV4-1 and TRBJ2-3; D could derive from TRBD1 or TRBD2 (6 bases each). The germline CDR1 and CDR2 sequences are MGHRA and YSYEKL. The V gene lost 0 bases and the J gene lost 0 bases, with 16 bases spanning the gap. CDR3 length: 18 residues. The CDR3 protein is CASSQESWRGSSTDTQYF. In nucleotides, the CDR3 is TGCGCCAGCAGCCAAGAGTCTTGGAGGGGGAGTAGCACAGATACGCAGTATTTT.

The chain carries TRBV12-5 and TRBJ2-2; D assignment may be TRBD1 or TRBD2 (6 bases each). Trimming cost V 5 bases and J 1 base, with 11 bases left between them. The germline CDR1 and CDR2 sequences are LGHNT and FRNRAP. CDR3 length: 15 residues. CDR3 loop: CASGPGGGNTGELFF. CDR3 bases: TGTGCTAGTGGTCCCGGGGGCGGGAACACCGGGGAGCTGTTTTTT.

J is TRBJ2-3 and V is TRBV2; TRBD1 aligns across 9 bases. The CDR3 has 13 residues. J was trimmed by 1 base and V by 9 bases; bases with no gene match: 2. Germline V gene lookup returns CDR1 SNHLY and CDR2 FYNNEI. CDR3 nucleotide sequence: TGTGCCAGGACAGGGGGAGGCACAGATACGCAGTATTTT. Translated, it gives CARTGGGTDTQYF. Full variable domain (missing parts from reference TRBV2 and TRBJ2-3): EPEVTQTPSHQVTQMGQEVILRCVPISNHLYFYWYRQILGQKVEFLVSFYNNEISEKSEIFDDQFSVERPDGSNFTLKIRSTKLEDSAMYFCARTGGGTDTQYFGPGTRLTVL.

J is TRBJ2-4 and V is TRBV6-6; no clear D. With 0 bases removed from V and 5 bases from J, the gap between germline ends came to 14 bases. Germline V gene lookup returns CDR1 MNHNY and CDR2 SVGAGI (reference sequence). CDR3 size: 16 residues. CDR3 in amino acids: CASSYSANVGENIQYF. For the CDR3, the DNA is TGTGCCAGCAGTTACTCGGCCAACGTTGGGGAAAACATTCAGTACTTC.

The CDR3 is CASSPLGGGLFEQYF. In DNA form, the CDR3 reads TGTGCCAGCAGTCCCCTCGGGGGGGGCCTTTTTGAGCAGTACTTC. The rearrangement uses TRBV6-5 and TRBJ2-7; 8 bases match TRBD2. Germline V gives CDR1 MNHEY, CDR2 SVGAGI. The CDR3 length is 15 residues. With 5 bases clipped from V and 7 bases from J, the junction kept 13 bases outside the gene matches.

The V call is TRBV14, the J call TRBJ1-4; 9 nucleotides align to TRBD1. The germline gives CDR1 SGHDN, CDR2 FVKESK. The CDR3 is made up of 15 amino acids. V lost 4 bases to trimming and J lost 8 bases; unmatched junction nucleotides: 8. CDR3 nucleotide sequence: TGTGCCAGCAGCCTACTCGGGACAGGGAGGGAAAAACTGTTTTTT. Protein: CASSLLGTGREKLFF.

The chain recombines TRBV5-1 with TRBJ2-1, with a weak D call TRBD1 (6 bases). V lost 6 bases and J lost 2, with 15 bases in between. The CDR3 runs to 15 residues. Germline assignment: CDR1 SGHRS and CDR2 YFSETQ. The CDR3, as DNA: TGCGCCAGCAAAAGGGAACAGGGAGCCTACAATGAGCAGTTCTTC. Its translation: CASKREQGAYNEQFF.

The genes are TRBV6-1 and TRBJ1-3; 11 bases are shared with TRBD1. CDR3 length: 16 residues. Per the germline V gene, CDR1 is MNHNS and CDR2 is SASEGT. Losses at the gene ends were 5 bases for V and 3 bases for J; bases not matched to a gene: 6. The CDR3 nucleotides read TGTGCCAGCAGTCAAGGACAGGGGGCTTTTGGAAACACCATATATTTT. Translation: CASSQGQGAFGNTIYF.

This chain uses TRBV30 with TRBJ1-1, with TRBD1 matching over 8 bases. With 1 base clipped from V and 11 bases from J, the junction kept 9 bases outside the gene matches. The length of the CDR3 is 13 residues. Per germline, CDR1 GTSNPN and CDR2 SVGIG (reference sequence). The CDR3 bases are TGTGCCTGGAGTGCGGTGGGGGACAGGACGGCTTTCTTT. Protein: CAWSAVGDRTAFF. The entire variable domain, with the rest obtained from reference TRBV30 and TRBJ1-1, is as follows: SQTIHQWPATLVQPVGSPLSLECTVEGTSNPNLYWYRQAAGRGLQLLFYSVGIGQISSEVPQNLSASRPQDRQFILSSKKLLLSDSGFYLCAWSAVGDRTAFFGQGTRLTVV.

The chain uses TRBV4-2 and TRBJ1-4; 8 bases map to TRBD1. The V gene's germline CDR1 is LGHNA and CDR2 YNFKEQ. J was trimmed by 0 bases and V by 0 bases; bases with no gene match: 3. This CDR3 spans 17 amino acids. This CDR3 is CASSQDLQGATNEKLFF. The CDR3 DNA reads as TGTGCCAGCAGCCAAGATCTACAGGGGGCAACTAATGAAAAACTGTTTTTT.

This rearrangement joins TRBV30 to TRBJ2-5; D is undetermined. The CDR3 length is 12 residues. Trimming removed 2 bases at V and 5 bases at J, with 9 bases between. Looked up from germline, CDR1 is GTSNPN and CDR2 is SVGIG (reference sequence). The CDR3 region is CAWSQVRETQYF. The CDR3 DNA follows: TGTGCCTGGAGTCAGGTCCGGGAGACCCAGTACTTC. The variable domain in full, with the rest retrieved from reference TRBV30 and TRBJ2-5, is SQTIHQWPATLVQPVGSPLSLECTVEGTSNPNLYWYRQAAGRGLQLLFYSVGIGQISSEVPQNLSASRPQDRQFILSSKKLLLSDSGFYLCAWSQVRETQYFGPGTRLLVL.

The chain combines TRBV4-3 with TRBJ2-1; TRBD2 matches at 12 bases. Germline V lookup: CDR1 LGHNA, CDR2 YSLEER. V shed 3 bases and J 1 base; nucleotides not matched to a gene: 1. The length of the CDR3 is 16 residues. The CDR3 spells CASSQLAGGSYNEQFF. The CDR3 DNA is TGCGCCAGCAGCCAGCTAGCGGGGGGGTCCTACAATGAGCAGTTCTTC.

This clone was picked up a small number of times. This chain connects TRBV5-4 to TRBJ2-5; 13 nucleotides align to TRBD2. CDR3 length: 16 residues. Germline V gene data show CDR1 as SGHNT and CDR2 as YYREEE (reference sequence). The V gene end was trimmed by 4 bases and the J gene end by 5 bases; junction bases not matched to a gene: 8. CDR3 nucleotides: TGTGCCAGCAGCGCCGGGACTAGCGGGATTCGGGAGACCCAGTACTTC. This codes for CASSAGTSGIRETQYF. The variable domain in full, with the rest retrieved from reference TRBV5-4 and TRBJ2-5, is ETGVTQSPTHLIKTRGQQVTLRCSSQSGHNTVSWYQQALGQGPQFIFQYYREEENGRGNFPPRFSGLQFPNYSSELNVNALELDDSALYLCASSAGTSGIRETQYFGPGTRLLVL.

The rearrangement links TRBV6-6 to TRBJ2-7; 11 positions match TRBD2. Germline lookup yields CDR1 MNHNY and CDR2 SVGAGI (reference sequence). With 5 bases clipped from V and 3 bases from J, the junction kept 9 bases outside the gene matches. CDR3 length equals 16 residues. The CDR3 loop is CASSQVAGGHLYEQYF. The CDR3 DNA sequence: TGTGCCAGCAGTCAAGTAGCGGGGGGGCACCTCTACGAGCAGTACTTC.

The chain uses TRBV29-1 and TRBJ2-7; TRBD1 agrees at 9 bases. Germline trimming cut 5 bases from V and 4 bases from J; bases unmatched to any gene: 6. This CDR3 contains 13 residues. Per germline, CDR1 SQVTM and CDR2 ANQGSEA. The CDR3 loop is CSVKQGALYEQYF. The CDR3 DNA reads as TGCAGCGTTAAACAGGGGGCGCTGTACGAGCAGTACTTC.

The J gene is TRBJ1-5, the V gene TRBV5-6, with TRBD1 identical over 8 bases. V dropped 1 base and J dropped 6; count of bases not matched to a gene: 6. The CDR3 runs to 15 residues. Germline loops: CDR1 SGHDT, CDR2 YYEEEE. CDR3 sequence: CASSLLQGDAQPQHF. CDR3 nucleotides: TGTGCCAGCAGCTTGTTACAGGGGGACGCTCAGCCCCAGCATTTT. Variable domain in full (rest from reference TRBV5-6 and TRBJ1-5): DAGVTQSPTHLIKTRGQQVTLRCSPKSGHDTVSWYQQALGQGPQFIFQYYEEEERQRGNFPDRFSGHQFPNYSSELNVNALLLGDSALYLCASSLLQGDAQPQHFGDGTRLSIL.